A selection of T cell receptor beta chains follows, all from one sample in a study of human T cells and chemical hapten exposure. TCRdb itself ran the RACE reads through MiXCR, one entry per CDR3 protein. The sample consists of 300,000 to 450,000 distinct CDR3 sequences, around 5% of them appearing once. Sample: whole blood, taken in connection with sensitization to the hapten diphenylcyclopropenone (DPC). The receptor source for this set is a woman under 30 with alopecia areata. Some clones in this sample may be carry-over from other donors' samples. CDR3s include the opening cysteine and the closing phenylalanine or tryptophan. Fields, in order: D gene, V gene, J gene, clone size, CDR3 length, CDR3 DNA, CDR3 protein. D genes are given only for firm matches. Size tells how often a clone was seen (once, few, many) or the class of an expanded clone, and some rows leave it out.

.	TRBV4-3	TRBJ1-5	many	17	TGCGCCAGCAGCCAAGATAGGGGGACTGCGTCGCCTCAGCCCCAGCATTTT	CASSQDRGTASPQPQHF
.	TRBV5-1	TRBJ1-2	few	14	TGCGCCAGCAGCCCTGGAGTGTCGAACTATGGCTACACCTTC	CASSPGVSNYGYTF
.	TRBV10-3	TRBJ2-1	many	13	TGTGCCATCAGTGAGTCAGGGTACAATGAGCAGTTCTTC	CAISESGYNEQFF
TRBD1	TRBV7-2	TRBJ2-7	few	15	TGTGCCAGCAGCTTATTGGGACAGGGGCCCTACGAGCAGTACTTC	CASSLLGQGPYEQYF
.	TRBV20-1	TRBJ1-5	few	15	TGCAGTGCTAGGCGGGGGGAGGACGGGCTTCAGCCCCAGCATTTT	CSARRGEDGLQPQHF
.	TRBV4-3	TRBJ2-1	many	16	TGCGCCAGCAGCCAAGCCGTTGGTAGCGGCCACAATGAGCAGTTCTTC	CASSQAVGSGHNEQFF
.	TRBV18	TRBJ1-4	.	14	TGTGCCAGCTCACTGGGCTTTGGAGGTGAAAAACTGTTTTTT	CASSLGFGGEKLFF
.	TRBV4-2	TRBJ1-5	.	15	TGTGCCAGCAGCCAAGAGGGACTCCAGAGTCGGCCCCAGCATTTT	CASSQEGLQSRPQHF
TRBD2	TRBV6-2/TRBV6-3	TRBJ2-1	few	15	TGTGCCAGCAGTTTCGGACTAGCGGGGTTGAATGAGCAGTTCTTC	CASSFGLAGLNEQFF
.	TRBV11-2	TRBJ1-1	few	16	TGTGCCAGCAGCTTATCGTGGGGGCAAGCACGCACTGAAGCTTTCTTT	CASSLSWGQARTEAFF
TRBD1	TRBV29-1	TRBJ1-2	many	14	TGCAGCGGGGGGGCCGACAGGGCTAACTATGGCTACACCTTC	CSGGADRANYGYTF
.	TRBV3-1	TRBJ2-3	.	14	TGTGCCAGCAGCAAACTGGGTTACACAGATACGCAGTATTTT	CASSKLGYTDTQYF
TRBD2	TRBV7-2	TRBJ2-5	many	14	TGTGCCAGCAGCTTAGTGAGCGGGGTAGAGACCCAGTACTTC	CASSLVSGVETQYF
.	TRBV3-1	TRBJ1-2	few	13	TGTGCCAGCAGAGGCGCCGGGGACTATGGCTACACCTTC	CASRGAGDYGYTF
TRBD2	TRBV4-3	TRBJ2-2	many	18	TGCGCCAGCAGCCAAGACCCACCGGGGGGAGCGAACACCGGGGAGCTGTTTTTT	CASSQDPPGGANTGELFF
TRBD1	TRBV7-8	TRBJ2-2	many	16	TGTGCCAGCAGCGCGACAGGGGGAATGAACACCGGGGAGCTGTTTTTT	CASSATGGMNTGELFF
.	TRBV5-1	TRBJ2-3	.	16	TGCGCCAGCAGCTATAACACAGGGATCGGTACAGATACGCAGTATTTT	CASSYNTGIGTDTQYF
.	TRBV7-9	TRBJ1-2	.	16	TGTGCCAGCAGCCCACTTAGTGGGGCTAACCTGGAGGGCTACACCTTC	CASSPLSGANLEGYTF
.	TRBV5-5	TRBJ2-7	many	14	TGTGCCAGCAGCTTGGAAGGAATTCCCTACGAGCAGTACTTC	CASSLEGIPYEQYF
TRBD1	TRBV6-5	TRBJ2-7	many	15	TGTGCCAGCAGTCCTCCGGGACAGGGGGCCCACGAGCAGTACTTC	CASSPPGQGAHEQYF
.	TRBV29-1	TRBJ1-5	.	14	TGCAGCGTTGGAGGGGTCGGAGGCAATCAGCCCCAGCATTTT	CSVGGVGGNQPQHF
.	TRBV7-9	TRBJ2-4	many	15	TGTGCCAGCAGTTATTCCCATTTGGCCCAAAACATTCAGTACTTC	CASSYSHLAQNIQYF
.	TRBV12-3/TRBV12-4	TRBJ2-3	.	15	TGTGCCAGCAGTTTAGTGGGGGGACTCACAGATACGCAGTATTTT	CASSLVGGLTDTQYF
.	TRBV19	TRBJ2-3	.	15	TGTGCCAGTAGTATAGGAGAGACCTTCACAGATACGCAGTATTTT	CASSIGETFTDTQYF
TRBD1	TRBV25-1	TRBJ1-2	many	16	TGTGCCAGCAGTGAAAGTGCGGCAGGGGGCCTGGATGGCTACACCTTC	CASSESAAGGLDGYTF
TRBD1	TRBV7-3	TRBJ2-3	few	15	TGTGCCAGCAGCTTAATGGGACAGGGTATAGATACGCAGTATTTT	CASSLMGQGIDTQYF
.	TRBV6-1	TRBJ1-6	.	15	TGTGCCAGTACCGAAGCGGGGCAGGGAGGCTCACCCCTCCACTTT	CASTEAGQGGSPLHF
.	TRBV3-1	TRBJ1-5	many	14	TGTGCCAGCAGCCAACTGGGCGGTAATCAGCCCCAGCATTTT	CASSQLGGNQPQHF
.	TRBV4-2	TRBJ1-1	many	14	TGTGCCAGCAGCCAAGCGGGGCAAGGCACTGAAGCTTTCTTT	CASSQAGQGTEAFF
TRBD2	TRBV5-1	TRBJ2-7	many	15	TGCGCCAGCAGCGCCGGGACTACCCCGTCCTACGAGCAGTACTTC	CASSAGTTPSYEQYF
.	TRBV5-1	TRBJ1-4	.	13	TGCGCCAGCAGGGATAGAGTAGAGGAAAAACTGTTTTTT	CASRDRVEEKLFF
.	TRBV27	TRBJ1-1	.	13	TGTGCCAGCAGTTTGCGGGACGGGGCTGAAGCTTTCTTT	CASSLRDGAEAFF
TRBD2	TRBV20-1	TRBJ2-3	.	20	TGCAGTGCTAGAGATTTCTTCGGGCGGGGGGGTCTAGAATTCACAGATACGCAGTATTTT	CSARDFFGRGGLEFTDTQYF
.	TRBV12-3/TRBV12-4	TRBJ1-2	.	13	TGTGCCAGCAGGGCTACAGGGAACTATGGCTACACCTTC	CASRATGNYGYTF
TRBD2	TRBV6-2/TRBV6-3	TRBJ2-1	many	17	TGTGCCAGCAGTTACTCGCCTAGCGGGGTTCTCGGCAATGAGCAGTTCTTC	CASSYSPSGVLGNEQFF